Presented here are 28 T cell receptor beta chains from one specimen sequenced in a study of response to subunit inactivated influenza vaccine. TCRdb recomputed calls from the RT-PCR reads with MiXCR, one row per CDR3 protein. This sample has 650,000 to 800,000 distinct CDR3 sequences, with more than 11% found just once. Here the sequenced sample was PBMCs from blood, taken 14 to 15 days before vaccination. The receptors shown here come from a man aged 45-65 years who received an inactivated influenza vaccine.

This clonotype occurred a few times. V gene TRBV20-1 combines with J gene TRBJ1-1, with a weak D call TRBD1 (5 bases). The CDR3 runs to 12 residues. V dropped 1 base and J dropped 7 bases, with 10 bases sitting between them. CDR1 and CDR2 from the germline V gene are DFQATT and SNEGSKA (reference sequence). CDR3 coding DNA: TGCAGTGCTAGAGGACAGTATTATGAAGCTTTCTTT. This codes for CSARGQYYEAFF.

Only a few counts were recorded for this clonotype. CDR3 protein: CASSRYPGQGDEQYF. In DNA, the CDR3 is TGTGCCAGCTCACGTTATCCGGGACAGGGAGACGAGCAGTACTTC. The chain carries TRBV18 and TRBJ2-7; TRBD1 agrees at 9 bases. Germline assignment: CDR1 KGHSH and CDR2 LQKENI. CDR3 length equals 15 residues. Trimming cost V 4 bases and J 5 bases; bases outside gene matches: 9.

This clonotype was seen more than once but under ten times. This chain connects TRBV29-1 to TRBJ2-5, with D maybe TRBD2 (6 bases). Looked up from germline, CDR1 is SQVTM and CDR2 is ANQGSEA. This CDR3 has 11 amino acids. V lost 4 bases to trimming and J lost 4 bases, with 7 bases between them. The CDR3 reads CSVGGGETQYF. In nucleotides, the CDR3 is TGCAGCGTTGGGGGAGGAGAGACCCAGTACTTC.

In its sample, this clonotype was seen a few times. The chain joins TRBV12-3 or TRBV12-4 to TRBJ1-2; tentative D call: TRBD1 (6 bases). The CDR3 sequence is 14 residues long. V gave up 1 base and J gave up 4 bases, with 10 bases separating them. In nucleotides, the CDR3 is TGTGCCAGCAGTTTAGAACAGGGCTTCTATGGCTACACCTTC. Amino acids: CASSLEQGFYGYTF.

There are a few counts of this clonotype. The CDR3 here is CASSSGLAGVEFTGELFF. CDR3 nucleotide sequence: TGCGCCAGCAGCTCGGGACTAGCGGGAGTCGAATTCACCGGGGAGCTGTTTTTT. This rearrangement joins TRBV5-1 to TRBJ2-2; 14 bases are shared with TRBD2. The CDR3 extends over 18 amino acids. The V gene end was trimmed by 3 bases and the J gene end by 4 bases; junction bases not matched to a gene: 8. In germline, CDR1 is SGHRS, CDR2 YFSETQ.

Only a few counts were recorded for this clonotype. The CDR3 DNA reads TGTGCCAGCAGCAAAGGAGGGCTAGCGGGGGGCTACAATGAGCAGTTCTTC. Protein sequence: CASSKGGLAGGYNEQFF. The chain joins TRBV21-1 to TRBJ2-1; the D segment call TRBD2 is taken from the table without a DNA check. TRBV21-1 is labeled a pseudogene. CDR3 size: 17 residues.

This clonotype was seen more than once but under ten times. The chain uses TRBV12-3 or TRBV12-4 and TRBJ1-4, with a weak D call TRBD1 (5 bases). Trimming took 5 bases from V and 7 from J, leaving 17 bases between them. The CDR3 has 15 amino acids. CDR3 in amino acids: CASSRQGLEGEKLFF. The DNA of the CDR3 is TGTGCCAGCAGTCGCCAGGGCCTGGAGGGTGAAAAACTGTTTTTT.

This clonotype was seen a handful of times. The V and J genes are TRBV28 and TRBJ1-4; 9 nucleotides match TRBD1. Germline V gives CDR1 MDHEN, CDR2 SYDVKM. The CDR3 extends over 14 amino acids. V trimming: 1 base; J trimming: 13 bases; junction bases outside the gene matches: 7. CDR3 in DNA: TGTGCCAGCAGTTTATTGGGACAGGGTTTGAGACTGTTTTTT. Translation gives CASSLLGQGLRLFF.

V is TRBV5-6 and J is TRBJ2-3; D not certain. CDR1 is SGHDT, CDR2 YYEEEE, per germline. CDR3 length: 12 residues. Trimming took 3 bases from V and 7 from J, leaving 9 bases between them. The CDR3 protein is CASSSNPNTQYF. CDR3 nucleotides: TGTGCCAGCAGCTCGAATCCAAATACGCAGTATTTT.

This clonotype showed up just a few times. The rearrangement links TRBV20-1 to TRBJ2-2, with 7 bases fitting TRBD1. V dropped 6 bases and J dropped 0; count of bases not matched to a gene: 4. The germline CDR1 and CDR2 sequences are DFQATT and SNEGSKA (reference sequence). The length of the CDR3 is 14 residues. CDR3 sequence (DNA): TGCAGTGCCTCCGGGACAGCGAACACCGGGGAGCTGTTTTTT. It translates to CSASGTANTGELFF.

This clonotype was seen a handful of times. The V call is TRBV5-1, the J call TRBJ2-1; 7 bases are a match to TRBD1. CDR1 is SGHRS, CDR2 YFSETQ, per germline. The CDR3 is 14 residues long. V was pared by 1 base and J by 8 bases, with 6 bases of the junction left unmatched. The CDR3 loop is CASSLPDRVDEQFF. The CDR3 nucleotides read TGCGCCAGCAGCTTGCCCGACAGGGTCGATGAGCAGTTCTTC. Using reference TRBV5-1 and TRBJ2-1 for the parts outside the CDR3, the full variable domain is KAGVTQTPRYLIKTRGQQVTLSCSPISGHRSVSWYQQTPGQGLQFLFEYFSETQRNKGNFPGRFSGRQFSNSRSEMNVSTLELGDSALYLCASSLPDRVDEQFFGPGTRLTVL.

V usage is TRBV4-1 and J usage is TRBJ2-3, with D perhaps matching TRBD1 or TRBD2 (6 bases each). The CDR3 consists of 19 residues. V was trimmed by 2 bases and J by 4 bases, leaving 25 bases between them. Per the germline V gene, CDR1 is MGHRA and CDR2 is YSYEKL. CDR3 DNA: TGCGCCAGCAGCCAACACCCCCTCCCGGGACCCCGGGGGCCAGATACGCAGTATTTT. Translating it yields CASSQHPLPGPRGPDTQYF.

The CDR3 spells CAWSRDRTGYSNQPQHF. CDR3 in DNA: TGTGCCTGGTCCCGGGACCGGACAGGGTATAGCAATCAGCCCCAGCATTTT. The J gene is TRBJ1-5, the V gene TRBV30; 8 nucleotides agree with TRBD1. The CDR3 totals 17 residues. Trimming took 5 bases from V and 0 from J; bases not matched to a gene: 12. The germline V gene has CDR1 GTSNPN and CDR2 SVGIG (reference sequence). Full variable domain (missing parts from reference TRBV30 and TRBJ1-5): SQTIHQWPATLVQPVGSPLSLECTVEGTSNPNLYWYRQAAGRGLQLLFYSVGIGQISSEVPQNLSASRPQDRQFILSSKKLLLSDSGFYLCAWSRDRTGYSNQPQHFGDGTRLSIL.

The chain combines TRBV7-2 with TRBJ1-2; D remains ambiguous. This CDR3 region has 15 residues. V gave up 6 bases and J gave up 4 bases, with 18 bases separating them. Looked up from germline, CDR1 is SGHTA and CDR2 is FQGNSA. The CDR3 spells CASSTSAVPSYGYTF. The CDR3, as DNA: TGTGCCAGCAGTACAAGCGCGGTGCCCTCCTATGGCTACACCTTC.

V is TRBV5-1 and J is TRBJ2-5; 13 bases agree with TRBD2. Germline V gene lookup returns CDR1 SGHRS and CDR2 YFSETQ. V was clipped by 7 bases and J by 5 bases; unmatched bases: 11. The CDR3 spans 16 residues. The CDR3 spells CASFGTSGAVMETQYF. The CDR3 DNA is TGCGCCAGCTTCGGGACTAGCGGGGCGGTCATGGAGACCCAGTACTTC.

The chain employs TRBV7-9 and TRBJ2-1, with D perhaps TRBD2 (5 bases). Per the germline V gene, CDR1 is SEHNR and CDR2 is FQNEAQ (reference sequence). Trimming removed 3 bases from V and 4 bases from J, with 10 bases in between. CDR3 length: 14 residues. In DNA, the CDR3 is TGTGCCAGCAGCTTTAGGACTGTTTACAATGAGCAGTTCTTC. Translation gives CASSFRTVYNEQFF.

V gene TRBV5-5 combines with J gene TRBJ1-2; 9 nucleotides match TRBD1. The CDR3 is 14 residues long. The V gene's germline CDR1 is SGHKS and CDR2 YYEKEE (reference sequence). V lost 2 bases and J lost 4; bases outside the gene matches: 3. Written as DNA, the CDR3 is TGTGCCAGCAGCTTAAACAGGGGGCTCTATGGCTACACCTTC. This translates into CASSLNRGLYGYTF.

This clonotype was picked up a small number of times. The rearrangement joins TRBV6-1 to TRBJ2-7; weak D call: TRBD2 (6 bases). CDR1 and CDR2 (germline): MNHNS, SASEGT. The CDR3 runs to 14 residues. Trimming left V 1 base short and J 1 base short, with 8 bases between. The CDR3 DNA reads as TGTGCCAGCAGTGAAGTGGGGGGATCCTACGAGCAGTACTTC. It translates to CASSEVGGSYEQYF.

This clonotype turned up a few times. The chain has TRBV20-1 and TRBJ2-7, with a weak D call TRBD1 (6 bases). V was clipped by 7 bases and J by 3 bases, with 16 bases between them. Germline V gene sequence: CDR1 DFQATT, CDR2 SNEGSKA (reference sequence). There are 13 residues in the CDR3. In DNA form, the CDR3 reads TGCAGTGTCGGATCCGGACAGAACTACGAGCAGTACTTC. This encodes CSVGSGQNYEQYF.

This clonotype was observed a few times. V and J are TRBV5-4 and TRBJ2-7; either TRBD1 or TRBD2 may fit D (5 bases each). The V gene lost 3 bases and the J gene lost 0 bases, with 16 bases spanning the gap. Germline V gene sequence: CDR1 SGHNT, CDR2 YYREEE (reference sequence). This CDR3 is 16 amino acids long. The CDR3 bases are TGTGCCAGCAGCTCCGCGTGGGGGACCAGCTCCTACGAGCAGTACTTC. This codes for CASSSAWGTSSYEQYF.

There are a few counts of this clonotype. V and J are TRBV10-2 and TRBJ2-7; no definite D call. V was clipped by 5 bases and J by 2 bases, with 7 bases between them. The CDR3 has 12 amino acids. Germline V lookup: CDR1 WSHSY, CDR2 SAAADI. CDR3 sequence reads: CASSFDTYEQYF. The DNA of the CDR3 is TGCGCCAGCAGTTTTGACACCTACGAGCAGTACTTC.

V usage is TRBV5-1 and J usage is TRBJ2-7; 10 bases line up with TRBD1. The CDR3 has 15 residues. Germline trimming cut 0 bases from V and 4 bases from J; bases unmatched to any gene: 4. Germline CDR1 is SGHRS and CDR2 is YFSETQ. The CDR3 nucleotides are TGCGCCAGCAGCTTGGCGCCGGGACAGGGGTACGAGCAGTACTTC. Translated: CASSLAPGQGYEQYF.

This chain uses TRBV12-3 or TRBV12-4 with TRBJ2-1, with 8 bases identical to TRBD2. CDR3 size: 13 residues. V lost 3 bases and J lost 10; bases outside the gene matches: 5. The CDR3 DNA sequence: TGTGCCAGCAGTTTGTCGACTAGCGTCGAGCAGTTCTTC. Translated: CASSLSTSVEQFF.

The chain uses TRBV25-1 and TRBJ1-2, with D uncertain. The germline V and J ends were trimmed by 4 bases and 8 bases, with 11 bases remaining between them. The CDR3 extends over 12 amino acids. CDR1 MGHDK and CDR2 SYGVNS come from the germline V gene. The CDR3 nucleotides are TGTGCCAGCAGTGGAAATGACATCGGCTACACCTTC. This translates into CASSGNDIGYTF.

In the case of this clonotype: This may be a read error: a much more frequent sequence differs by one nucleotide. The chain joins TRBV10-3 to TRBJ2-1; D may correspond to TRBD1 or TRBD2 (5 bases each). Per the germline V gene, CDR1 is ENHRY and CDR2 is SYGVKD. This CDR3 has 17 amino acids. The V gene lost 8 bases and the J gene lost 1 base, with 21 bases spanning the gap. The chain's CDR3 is CAISSLRRGESYNEQFF. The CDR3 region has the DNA TGTGCCATCTCATCGCTGCGCCGGGGCGAGTCCTACAATGAGCAGTTCTTC.

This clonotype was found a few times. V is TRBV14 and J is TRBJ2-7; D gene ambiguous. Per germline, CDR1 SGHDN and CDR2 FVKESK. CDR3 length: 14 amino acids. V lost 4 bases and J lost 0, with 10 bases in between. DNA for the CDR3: TGTGCCAGCAGCCGGGCCTGGGACTCCTACGAGCAGTACTTC. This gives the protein CASSRAWDSYEQYF. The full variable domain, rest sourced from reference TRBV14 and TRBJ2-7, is EAGVTQFPSHSVIEKGQTVTLRCDPISGHDNLYWYRRVMGKEIKFLLHFVKESKQDESGMPNNRFLAERTGGTYSTLKVQPAELEDSGVYFCASSRAWDSYEQYFGPGTRLTVT.

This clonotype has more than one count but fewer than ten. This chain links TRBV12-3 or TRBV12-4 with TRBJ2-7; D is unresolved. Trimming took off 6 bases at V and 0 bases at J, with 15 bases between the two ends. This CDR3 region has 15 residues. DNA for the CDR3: TGTGCCAGCAGCCCTATTGCATTGCCCTCCTACGAGCAGTACTTC. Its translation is CASSPIALPSYEQYF.

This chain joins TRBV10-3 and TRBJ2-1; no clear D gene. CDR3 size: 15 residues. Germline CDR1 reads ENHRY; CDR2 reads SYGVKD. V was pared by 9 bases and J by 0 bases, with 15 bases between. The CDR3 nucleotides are TGTGCCATGTCCACGGACCTAACCTCCTACAATGAGCAGTTCTTC. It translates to CAMSTDLTSYNEQFF.